Detailed here is one T cell receptor beta chain. Looked up from germline, CDR1 is KGHSH and CDR2 is LQKENI. The CDR3 has 14 residues. The V and J ends lost 5 bases and 1 base, in that order; junction bases with no gene match: 2. Assay: immunoSEQ multiplex PCR; the TCRdb copy retains only in-frame clones and omits some. The table shows some 76,000 clones, with under 95% occurring only once. This record belongs to a study of blood T cell repertoires in COVID-19. Overall study context: Whether acute or convalescent, the COVID-19 samples came from the United States, Italy and Spain. Nucleic acid was either cDNA or gDNA, and it came from T cells, B-cell-depleted T cells, or PBMCs.

The V gene is TRBV18, the J gene TRBJ1-1, with 9 bases identical to TRBD1. Sequencing was carried out using peripheral blood. This clonotype originated in a human donor in a cohort sampled during active COVID-19. Here the CDR3 reads CASSTGGGNTEAFF. The CDR3 DNA sequence: TGTGCCAGCTCAACAGGGGGCGGGAACACTGAAGCTTTCTTT.